This T cell receptor beta chain was profiled in a study of tumour-infiltrating T cells in Burkitt lymphoma. The overall study: Survival, overall and progression-free, tracked with productive clonality.

The method was immunoSEQ multiplex PCR; TCRdb's version includes in-frame clones alone and lacks a portion of them. This sample yields about 15,000 clones, of which about 80% are seen a single time; 2% to 2.5% belongs to the top ten. Germline V gene data show CDR1 as SGHDT and CDR2 as YYEEEE. This CDR3 spans 16 amino acids. With V trimmed by 4 bases and J by 3 bases, 7 bases remained unmatched. The rearrangement uses TRBV5-6 and TRBJ2-1; 10 bases align to TRBD2. The sequencing sample was made of tumor tissue. The clonotype originates from a human donor with diffuse large B-cell lymphoma. The DNA for the CDR3 is TGTGCCAGCAGCGGAGTAGCGGGAGGAAACTACAATGAGCAGTTCTTC. This encodes CASSGVAGGNYNEQFF.